This TCR beta chain was found in a study of cytomegalovirus exposure and HLA in healthy donors. General observations from the study: Most TCR sequences were seen very rarely across donors, but some public TCRs occurred in many.

Use of 60 Vbeta and 13 Jbeta primers characterized the PCR. Sequenced by immunoSEQ multiplex PCR; TCRdb stores in-frame clones only, minus some. The repertoire includes approximately 130,000 clones, roughly 80% of them detected once, and approximately 1.2% sits in the top ten. Germline values: CDR1 SGHRS, CDR2 YFSETQ. This CDR3 contains 13 residues. V lost 4 bases and J lost 1, with 8 bases in between. Regarding this clone: Its target is not known.

This chain connects TRBV5-1 to TRBJ1-1; D is unclear. Sequencing used PBMCs. The receptor was derived from a boy younger than 18 in good health and CMV-seronegative. CDR3 sequence (DNA): TGCGCCAGCAGCCCTAGTAAGAACACTGAAGCTTTCTTT. Translation gives CASSPSKNTEAFF.